These 29 T cell receptor beta chains originate from one sample sequenced in a study of radiation and T cells in renal cell carcinoma. The time point: baseline pretreatment blood. The treatment is: 15 Gy SBRT to primary tumor, nephrectomy 4 weeks later. TCRdb's copy holds only in-frame clones and misses some; the assay was immunoSEQ multiplex PCR. The table lists 85,000 to 100,000 clones, 80% to 90% of them singletons. The sequencing used blood, collected from a patient whose treatment included radiotherapy and nephrectomy. The origin of the receptors is a man aged 45-65 years with renal cell carcinoma.

Only a few counts were recorded for this clone. This rearrangement joins TRBV29-1 to TRBJ1-1, with a weak D call TRBD1 (5 bases). The germline CDR1 and CDR2 sequences are SQVTM and ANQGSEA. The CDR3 sequence is 11 residues long. V was pared by 8 bases and J by 6 bases, with 13 bases between. CDR3 amino acids: CSSAGNSEAFF. In nucleotides, the CDR3 is TGCAGCTCGGCAGGGAATTCTGAAGCTTTCTTT.

The V gene is TRBV27, the J gene TRBJ2-5; 8 positions agree with TRBD1. The CDR3 extends over 14 amino acids. Germline V lookup: CDR1 MNHEY, CDR2 SMNVEV (reference sequence). The trim removed 3 bases at V and 4 bases at J, leaving 4 bases unmatched. DNA for the CDR3: TGTGCCAGCAGTTTGGAGACAGGGGCAGAGACCCAGTACTTC. Amino acids: CASSLETGAETQYF.

The chain links TRBV4-1 to TRBJ2-1; a weak D match, TRBD2 (5 bases). The CDR3 runs 16 residues. Germline CDR1 MGHRA, CDR2 YSYEKL. V was shortened by 2 bases and J by 2 bases, with 13 bases between the two germline ends. The CDR3 DNA reads TGCGCCAGCAGCCAACCCACGGGAAAAGCCTACAATGAGCAGTTCTTC. Translated, it gives CASSQPTGKAYNEQFF.

This rearrangement joins TRBV6-1 to TRBJ1-5; D may be TRBD1 (5 bases). The CDR3 consists of 14 residues. Germline V CDR1 and CDR2: MNHNS, SASEGT. The germline V and J ends were trimmed by 4 bases and 5 bases, with 12 bases remaining between them. The CDR3 nucleotides are TGTGCCAGCAGTGTGACGAGGGGAGATCAGCCCCAGCATTTT. It specifies CASSVTRGDQPQHF.

The chain employs TRBV4-3 and TRBJ2-1; 12 bases are a match to TRBD2. This CDR3 contains 16 residues. V dropped 1 base and J dropped 9; count of bases not matched to a gene: 7. In germline, CDR1 is LGHNA, CDR2 YSLEER. The CDR3 region is CASSQGSSGGAVEQFF. For the CDR3, the DNA is TGCGCCAGCAGCCAAGGATCTAGCGGGGGGGCCGTTGAGCAGTTCTTC.

The chain combines TRBV10-3 with TRBJ2-7; the D gene is possibly TRBD2 (5 bases). The CDR3 covers 12 residues. V was clipped by 8 bases and J by 6 bases, with 14 bases between them. From germline, CDR1 is ENHRY and CDR2 SYGVKD. CDR3 amino acids: CAIGAGRAEQYF. The CDR3 DNA sequence: TGTGCCATCGGCGCGGGTCGGGCCGAGCAGTACTTC.

V is TRBV21-1 and J is TRBJ2-7; the tabulated D call, TRBD1, remains unverified against the DNA. TRBV21-1 has pseudogene status. The CDR3 is 14 residues long. The chain's CDR3 is CASSKGLTTYEQYF. Written as DNA, the CDR3 is TGTGCCAGCAGCAAAGGCCTCACAACCTACGAGCAGTACTTC.

The rearrangement links TRBV6-5 to TRBJ2-5; D possibly uses TRBD1 or TRBD2 (5 bases each). The V end was cut by 7 bases, the J end by 4 bases, with 16 bases between. The CDR3 is 14 amino acids. In germline, CDR1 is MNHEY, CDR2 SVGAGI. The chain's CDR3 is CASNLAGARETQYF. In nucleotides, the CDR3 is TGTGCCAGCAACCTCGCCGGGGCGAGAGAGACCCAGTACTTC.

The chain has TRBV5-1 and TRBJ2-5; D gene ambiguous. Deletions cut 5 bases from V and 7 bases from J, with 9 bases between. Germline-derived CDR1 and CDR2 are SGHRS and YFSETQ. There are 11 residues in the CDR3. In DNA, the CDR3 is TGCGCCAGCAGTTCCGGTGGGACCCAGTACTTC. Residues: CASSSGGTQYF.

This chain joins TRBV6-1 and TRBJ1-5, with 11 bases fitting TRBD1. The CDR3 has 13 residues. The J segment lost 6 bases and the V segment lost 7 bases, leaving 2 bases of the junction unmatched. CDR1 and CDR2 (germline): MNHNS, SASEGT. CDR3 DNA: TGTGCCAGCATGGACAGGGGGCTTCAGCCCCAGCATTTT. Its protein is CASMDRGLQPQHF.

V and J are TRBV4-1 and TRBJ1-4, with TRBD1 identical over 7 bases. From germline, CDR1 is MGHRA and CDR2 YSYEKL. Trimming took 4 bases from V and 2 from J; bases not matched to a gene: 22. This CDR3 comprises 21 residues. CDR3: CASSLTPSGTVQLGTNEKLFF. CDR3 nucleotide sequence: TGCGCCAGCAGCCTAACCCCATCCGGGACAGTACAATTGGGGACTAATGAAAAACTGTTTTTT.

This chain joins TRBV21-1 and TRBJ1-2. TRBV21-1 is assigned pseudogene status. The CDR3 contains 16 residues. The CDR3 here is CASSYNERKGRGGYTF. In nucleotides, the CDR3 is TGTGCCAGCAGCTATAATGAAAGGAAGGGGAGGGGTGGCTACACCTTC.

The chain links TRBV19 to TRBJ1-1; 8 positions match TRBD1. The V gene's germline CDR1 is LNHDA and CDR2 SQIVND (reference sequence). There are 13 residues in the CDR3. Trimming removed 9 bases from V and 4 bases from J; junction bases left unmatched: 7. The CDR3, as DNA: TGTGCCAGCTACAGGGGGGAGGTCACTGAAGCTTTCTTT. Its protein product is CASYRGEVTEAFF.

The chain recombines TRBV5-1 with TRBJ2-3; D is unresolved. Germline loops: CDR1 SGHRS, CDR2 YFSETQ. This CDR3 region has 15 residues. V lost 1 base and J lost 1, with 10 bases in between. As DNA, the CDR3 is TGCGCCAGCAGCTTGTTGCCAGAAGGCACAGATACGCAGTATTTT. Protein: CASSLLPEGTDTQYF.

The rearrangement joins TRBV29-1 to TRBJ2-6; D might be TRBD1 (7 bases). V lost 5 bases to trimming and J lost 1 base, with 9 bases between them. The germline V gene has CDR1 SQVTM and CDR2 ANQGSEA. This CDR3 region has 14 residues. CDR3 loop: CSVPGGSGANVLTF. The CDR3 region has the DNA TGCAGCGTTCCAGGGGGGTCTGGGGCCAACGTCCTGACTTTC.

The chain uses TRBV18 and TRBJ1-3, with 8 bases aligning to TRBD1. The ends lost 4 bases at V and 2 bases at J; junction bases unmatched: 10. Germline V gene lookup returns CDR1 KGHSH and CDR2 LQKENI. The CDR3 sequence is 17 residues long. Written as DNA, the CDR3 is TGTGCCAGCTCACGCGGACAGGGAGGTACGACTGGAAACACCATATATTTT. It codes for CASSRGQGGTTGNTIYF.

V usage is TRBV7-9 and J usage is TRBJ2-3; 9 nucleotides align to TRBD2. This CDR3 is built from 17 residues. Germline CDR1 and CDR2: SEHNR and FQNEAQ (reference sequence). The V and J ends lost 5 bases and 1 base, in that order; junction bases with no gene match: 10. CDR3 DNA sequence: TGTGCCAGCAGCCCAAGGGTAGCGGGAGTGGGCACAGATACGCAGTATTTT. It encodes CASSPRVAGVGTDTQYF. The entire variable domain, with the rest obtained from reference TRBV7-9 and TRBJ2-3, is as follows: DTGVSQNPRHKITKRGQNVTFRCDPISEHNRLYWYRQTLGQGPEFLTYFQNEAQLEKSRLLSDRFSAERPKGSFSTLEIQRTEQGDSAMYLCASSPRVAGVGTDTQYFGPGTRLTVL.

V and J are TRBV6-1 and TRBJ1-1; D not resolved. The germline V gene has CDR1 MNHNS and CDR2 SASEGT. This CDR3 spans 15 amino acids. V lost 4 bases and J lost 4, with 16 bases in between. CDR3 nucleotide sequence: TGTGCCAGCAGTGCCCCACTCCCGAAGCCCACTGAAGCTTTCTTT. It encodes CASSAPLPKPTEAFF.

This sequence joins TRBV2 and TRBJ1-5; 7 nucleotides line up with TRBD1. The V segment lost 8 bases and the J segment 3 bases; nucleotides outside the gene matches: 4. The CDR3 loop spans 13 amino acids. Per the germline V gene, CDR1 is SNHLY and CDR2 is FYNNEI. The CDR3 region is CASLGQFNQPQHF. The CDR3 DNA is TGTGCCAGCCTGGGACAGTTCAATCAGCCCCAGCATTTT.

The V call is TRBV10-2, the J call TRBJ1-2; D is ambiguous. Germline CDR1 is WSHSY and CDR2 is SAAADI. V was cut by 8 bases and J by 4 bases, with 11 bases left in between. The CDR3 is made up of 12 amino acids. The CDR3 sequence is CASSQTSYGYTF. CDR3 nucleotides: TGCGCCAGCTCACAGACAAGCTATGGCTACACCTTC.

V and J are TRBV7-9 and TRBJ2-3; maybe TRBD1 (5 bases). Germline CDR1 reads SEHNR; CDR2 reads FQNEAQ (reference sequence). V was pared by 1 base and J by 6 bases, with 8 bases between. The CDR3 sequence is 13 residues long. The CDR3 sequence is CASSLGGLDTQYF. The DNA of the CDR3 is TGTGCCAGCAGCTTAGGGGGCCTTGATACGCAGTATTTT.

The CDR3: CASSLIRDGTQYF. The CDR3 DNA reads as TGTGCCAGCAGCTTAATCAGGGATGGGACCCAGTACTTC. The chain employs TRBV7-8 and TRBJ2-5; tentative D call: TRBD1 (5 bases). Germline V CDR1 and CDR2: SGHVS, FQNEAQ. The CDR3 covers 13 residues. With 2 bases removed from V and 7 bases from J, the gap between germline ends came to 11 bases. Variable domain in full (rest from reference TRBV7-8 and TRBJ2-5): GAGVSQSPRYKVAKRGQDVALRCDPISGHVSLFWYQQALGQGPEFLTYFQNEAQLDKSGLPSDRFFAERPEGSVSTLKIQRTQQEDSAVYLCASSLIRDGTQYFGPGTRLLVL.

The chain recombines TRBV4-1 with TRBJ2-3; weak D call: TRBD2 (5 bases). CDR1 and CDR2 from the germline V gene are MGHRA and YSYEKL. V lost 5 bases, J lost 3 bases, and 21 bases lay in between. This CDR3 is built from 17 residues. DNA for the CDR3: TGCGCCAGCAGCTCCCTCGCCCAAAGGCGGGCTACAGATACGCAGTATTTT. As protein: CASSSLAQRRATDTQYF.

This chain connects TRBV7-2 to TRBJ2-1, with 8 nucleotides matching TRBD2. The germline gives CDR1 SGHTA, CDR2 FQGNSA. The J segment lost 12 bases and the V segment lost 5 bases, leaving 9 bases of the junction unmatched. The CDR3 is made up of 13 amino acids. The CDR3, as DNA: TGTGCCAGCAGCGCCGGGACTAGTCTCGCGCAGTTCTTC. Protein sequence: CASSAGTSLAQFF.

The chain recombines TRBV5-1 with TRBJ2-1, with 7 bases aligning to TRBD1. The CDR3 covers 14 residues. Trimming removed 4 bases from V and 4 bases from J; junction bases left unmatched: 5. Germline V CDR1 and CDR2: SGHRS, YFSETQ. The CDR3 coding sequence is TGCGCCAGCAGCGGGGACAGCCGTTACAATGAGCAGTTCTTC. It is translated as CASSGDSRYNEQFF.

The chain is built from TRBV6-1 and TRBJ2-5; 7 positions match TRBD1. CDR1 and CDR2 (germline): MNHNS, SASEGT. V shed 6 bases, J shed 2 bases, and the junction held 6 bases outside the gene matches. CDR3 length equals 14 residues. The CDR3 DNA is TGTGCCAGCAGGGGTGGGACAGTTCAAGAGACCCAGTACTTC. This translates into CASRGGTVQETQYF.

The J gene is TRBJ2-7, the V gene TRBV2, with no clear D. Germline assignment: CDR1 SNHLY and CDR2 FYNNEI. The CDR3 is 12 amino acids. Trimming removed 3 bases from V and 7 bases from J, with 10 bases in between. CDR3 sequence reads: CASSEWAWEQYF. Written as DNA, the CDR3 is TGTGCCAGCAGTGAGTGGGCTTGGGAGCAGTACTTC.

The chain carries TRBV5-1 and TRBJ2-1; D unresolved. V was trimmed by 0 bases and J by 0 bases, leaving 7 bases between them. Germline CDR1 is SGHRS and CDR2 is YFSETQ. The CDR3 loop spans 15 amino acids. This CDR3 reads CASSLAANSYNEQFF. The CDR3, as DNA: TGCGCCAGCAGCTTGGCCGCTAACTCCTACAATGAGCAGTTCTTC.

A single count supports this clone. The chain joins TRBV10-3 to TRBJ1-2; weak D call: TRBD1 (5 bases). There are 12 residues in the CDR3. Per the germline V gene, CDR1 is ENHRY and CDR2 is SYGVKD. V lost 5 bases to trimming and J lost 14 bases, with 18 bases between them. This CDR3 is CAISSLGQVCTF. CDR3 nucleotide sequence: TGTGCCATCAGTTCCTTGGGGCAGGTGTGTACCTTC.